This T cell receptor beta chain stems from a study of shared clonotypes between healthy human individuals. The CDR3 sequence is 17 residues long. From germline, CDR1 is SEHNR and CDR2 FQNEAQ (reference sequence). V dropped 1 base and J dropped 1; count of bases not matched to a gene: 8. Produced via immunoSEQ multiplex PCR; TCRdb's table is partial and in-frame only. There are just over 2,000,000 clones in the sample; over 85% occur only once, and around 0.13% lies in the top ten. Sample: naive CD4+ T cells sorted from blood. Noted subset: CD45RA+ positively selected. This TCR was recovered from a man aged 18 to 30 in good health. The rearrangement uses TRBV7-9 and TRBJ1-1; 8 positions match TRBD1. This CDR3 is CASSLGGQGAANTEAFF. DNA of the CDR3: TGTGCCAGCAGCTTAGGAGGTCAGGGGGCAGCGAACACTGAAGCTTTCTTT.